One sample yielded the 14 T cell receptor beta chains listed below, sequenced in a study of identical twins. A single record per CDR3 protein comes from TCRdb applying MiXCR to the 5' RACE reads. The sample records approximately 280,000 distinct CDR3 sequences, under 9.5% being singletons. These data also formed part of another study, on yellow fever vaccine responses in identical twins.

The sample comprised memory (CD45RO+) T cells sorted from blood. The origin of the receptors is a woman between 18 and 29 years old in good health.

This clonotype was seen at least ten times. In DNA, the CDR3 is TGCGCCAGCAGCCAAGCACAGCTAAACTATGGCTACACCTTC. Protein sequence: CASSQAQLNYGYTF. The rearrangement links TRBV4-1 to TRBJ1-2; no clear D gene. V shed 1 base and J shed 2 bases, with 8 bases lying between them. Germline-derived CDR1 and CDR2 are MGHRA and YSYEKL. The CDR3 is made up of 14 amino acids.

The V and J genes are TRBV5-8 and TRBJ2-7; D is unclear. Trimming cost V 3 bases and J 1 base, with 8 bases left between them. The CDR3 totals 13 residues. Looked up from germline, CDR1 is SGHTS and CDR2 is YDEGEE. CDR3 sequence reads: CASSSGRSYEQYV. In DNA form, the CDR3 reads TGTGCCAGCAGCTCTGGAAGATCCTACGAGCAGTACGTC.

This clonotype was seen a few times. The chain combines TRBV5-4 with TRBJ2-1; 14 bases are shared with TRBD2. V shed 1 base, J shed 7 bases, and the junction held 7 bases outside the gene matches. This CDR3 is 17 amino acids long. CDR1 SGHNT and CDR2 YYREEE come from the germline V gene (reference sequence). The CDR3 here is CASSLTRLAGGRNEQFF. The CDR3 DNA sequence: TGTGCCAGCAGCTTGACAAGACTAGCGGGAGGGAGGAATGAGCAGTTCTTC.

This clonotype was counted many times. The chain couples TRBV24-1 to TRBJ2-7; 7 nucleotides agree with TRBD2. The ends lost 12 bases at V and 5 bases at J; junction bases unmatched: 12. The CDR3 length is 13 residues. Germline V CDR1 and CDR2: KGHDR, SFDVKD. As DNA, the CDR3 is TGTGCCCCCGTGCGGGCGGGAGAAAACGAGCAGTACTTC. Translating it yields CAPVRAGENEQYF.

In this sample, this clonotype turned up a few times. The chain couples TRBV7-8 to TRBJ2-1, with D possibly TRBD2 on 5 matching bases. The CDR3 covers 16 residues. V shed 5 bases and J shed 6 bases, with 20 bases lying between them. The germline V gene has CDR1 SGHVS and CDR2 FQNEAQ. CDR3 loop: CASSLIRSGGFNEQFF. CDR3 nucleotides: TGTGCCAGCAGCCTCATCAGGAGCGGAGGATTCAATGAGCAGTTCTTC.

This clonotype occurred a few times. V and J are TRBV20-1 and TRBJ1-6; 7 bases are a match to TRBD1. The germline V gene encodes CDR1 DFQATT and CDR2 SNEGSKA (reference sequence). The CDR3 length is 14 residues. V lost 1 base and J lost 7; bases outside the gene matches: 4. CDR3 coding DNA: TGCAGTGCTAGAGGATCAGGGGGAAATTCACCCCTCCACTTT. Amino acid sequence: CSARGSGGNSPLHF.

This clonotype has ten or more counts. The chain employs TRBV2 and TRBJ2-5; 7 positions match TRBD1. This CDR3 is 14 amino acids long. The ends lost 7 bases at V and 5 bases at J; junction bases unmatched: 10. CDR1 is SNHLY, CDR2 FYNNEI, per germline. The CDR3: CASTTDRARETQYF. Here the CDR3 DNA reads TGTGCCAGCACCACAGACAGGGCTAGGGAGACCCAGTACTTC. Full variable domain (remainder filled in from reference TRBV2 and TRBJ2-5): EPEVTQTPSHQVTQMGQEVILRCVPISNHLYFYWYRQILGQKVEFLVSFYNNEISEKSEIFDDQFSVERPDGSNFTLKIRSTKLEDSAMYFCASTTDRARETQYFGPGTRLLVL.

This clonotype was seen at least ten times. The rearrangement uses TRBV10-3 and TRBJ2-1, with 9 bases identical to TRBD1. Trimming took 6 bases from V and 4 from J; bases not matched to a gene: 7. The CDR3 contains 15 residues. Germline V gene lookup returns CDR1 ENHRY and CDR2 SYGVKD. CDR3 sequence reads: CAIRETGGPYNEQFF. The CDR3 DNA reads as TGTGCCATCAGGGAAACAGGGGGCCCTTACAATGAGCAGTTCTTC.

CDR3 DNA sequence: TGTGCCAGCGGGACAGGGGGCACCACCGGGGAGCTGTTTTTT. It is translated as CASGTGGTTGELFF. V usage is TRBV10-3 and J usage is TRBJ2-2; 12 positions agree with TRBD1. V was pared by 10 bases and J by 4 bases, with 4 bases of the junction left unmatched. Germline CDR1 and CDR2: ENHRY and SYGVKD. CDR3 length: 14 residues.

The CDR3 is CSARGRGGYYGYTF. The CDR3 region has the DNA TGCAGTGCTAGAGGTCGGGGGGGTTACTATGGCTACACCTTC. The chain links TRBV20-1 to TRBJ1-2, with D possibly being TRBD1 (5 bases). CDR3 length: 14 amino acids. Trimming stripped 1 base from V and 3 bases from J, with 12 bases between. Germline values: CDR1 DFQATT, CDR2 SNEGSKA (reference sequence).

This clonotype showed up many times. This chain links TRBV12-3 or TRBV12-4 with TRBJ2-7; TRBD2 matches 10 bases. CDR3 length: 15 residues. V shed 3 bases and J 2 bases; nucleotides not matched to a gene: 4. CDR3 bases: TGTGCCAGCAGTTTCTGGCTAGCGGGGGCCTACGAGCAGTACTTC. Translating it yields CASSFWLAGAYEQYF.

The chain links TRBV20-1 to TRBJ1-2; D not certain. The germline V gene encodes CDR1 DFQATT and CDR2 SNEGSKA (reference sequence). The CDR3 is 13 amino acids. Trimming left V 2 bases short and J 2 bases short, with 9 bases between. DNA of the CDR3: TGCAGTGCTAGACCCCCCACCAACTATGGCTACACCTTC. Its translation is CSARPPTNYGYTF.

This clonotype was picked up many times. V usage is TRBV5-1 and J usage is TRBJ1-6; 9 nucleotides line up with TRBD1. Germline-derived CDR1 and CDR2 are SGHRS and YFSETQ. Trimming at V came to 4 bases and at J to 0 bases, leaving 8 bases not matched to a gene. The CDR3 contains 18 residues. This CDR3 is CASSGRTGESSYNSPLHF. CDR3 nucleotides: TGCGCCAGCAGCGGACGGACAGGGGAGAGCTCCTATAATTCACCCCTCCACTTT.

The CDR3 sequence is CASSFIEDNEQFF. The CDR3 DNA follows: TGTGCCAGCAGTTTTATTGAAGACAATGAGCAGTTCTTC. The V gene is TRBV28, the J gene TRBJ2-1, with D hard to call. V was trimmed by 3 bases and J by 5 bases, leaving 8 bases between them. Germline CDR1 and CDR2: MDHEN and SYDVKM. CDR3 length: 13 amino acids.